This T cell receptor (beta chain) derives from a study of blood T cell repertoires in COVID-19. Some clones are missing from TCRdb's copy, which holds only in-frame ones; the method was immunoSEQ multiplex PCR. The sample lists approximately 320,000 clones; roughly 90% were seen once. This CDR3 has 11 residues. With 7 bases removed from V and 10 bases from J, the gap between germline ends came to 13 bases. Grouping used clinical history reported by participants in a survey and questionnaire. The source is a man in his 60s who had recovered from COVID-19. Material: PBMCs or T cells enriched from blood (not recorded which). The chain uses TRBV12-3 or TRBV12-4 and TRBJ1-1; no definite D call. The chain's CDR3 is CASTLLGRAFF. The CDR3 nucleotides read TGTGCCAGCACCCTATTGGGGAGAGCTTTCTTT.